This entry describes one T cell receptor (beta chain). The target antigen is unknown. Sample treatment: about 20 received Ad26.COV2.S at low or high dose, single or two shots; about 5 received placebo; per-sample allocation not given. Collection of samples fell on day 63 after the first vaccine or placebo injection. At a Boston site, the person donating was an adult of 18-55 years. As its vector, the vaccine had Ad26, which expressed Wuhan-strain SARS-CoV-2 spike. TCRdb's copy holds only in-frame clones and misses some; the assay was immunoSEQ multiplex PCR. The top ten clones hold roughly 2.1% of a sample with about 320,000 clones, about 82% of them seen once. The sample comes from a study of Ad26.COV2.S vaccination and SARS-CoV-2 variants. This CDR3 is built from 12 residues. The germline V gene encodes CDR1 LGHDT and CDR2 YNNKEL (reference sequence). V gave up 4 bases and J gave up 0 bases, with 4 bases separating them.

Notes on the study in general: Substantial breadth in spike-specific CD8+ and CD4+ T cell responses was reportedly seen after vaccination. Vaccine recipients posted higher spike-specific TCR breadth than their placebo counterparts.

The clonotype was recovered from a person aged 18-65 years who received the Ad26.COV2.S COVID-19 vaccine or a placebo. The sequenced sample was peripheral blood, obtained in a trial of Ad26.COV2.S vaccine versus placebo. The chain has TRBV3-1 (or the pseudogene TRBV3-2) and TRBJ2-7; unclear D gene. This CDR3 reads CASSPSSYEQYF. The CDR3, as DNA: TGTGCCAGCAGCCCGAGCTCCTACGAGCAGTACTTC.